One sample yielded the 12 T cell receptor beta chains listed below, sequenced in a study of blood T cell repertoires in COVID-19. Measured with immunoSEQ multiplex PCR; TCRdb has only the in-frame clones, and not every one. The sample shows about 140,000 clones, around 82% of them seen only once. Sequences were obtained from peripheral blood. All receptors derive from a human donor in a cohort sampled during active COVID-19.

The rearrangement uses TRBV11-3 and TRBJ2-1; TRBD2 matches 8 bases. V lost 1 base and J lost 9; bases outside the gene matches: 5. CDR1 SGHNT and CDR2 YENEEA come from the germline V gene. This CDR3 is 14 amino acids long. CDR3 sequence (DNA): TGTGCCAGCAGCTTAGCGGGGGGGGCCTTTGAGCAGTTCTTC. Its translation: CASSLAGGAFEQFF.

This clone has a handful of counts. V usage is TRBV7-9 and J usage is TRBJ2-2; TRBD1 agrees at 7 bases. V was clipped by 8 bases and J by 2 bases; unmatched bases: 8. The CDR3 is 15 amino acids. Per the germline V gene, CDR1 is SEHNR and CDR2 is FQNEAQ (reference sequence). The CDR3 DNA reads as TGTGCCAGCCGCCCCGGGACAGTAAACACCGGGGAGCTGTTTTTT. Encoded protein: CASRPGTVNTGELFF.

The J gene is TRBJ2-5, the V gene TRBV5-1; 7 nucleotides match TRBD1. From germline, CDR1 is SGHRS and CDR2 YFSETQ. The CDR3 sequence is 14 residues long. The junction had 6 bases not matched to a gene; V was cut back by 3 bases and J by 4 bases. As DNA, the CDR3 is TGCGCCAGCAGCTCGACGGGACAGTCAGAGACCCAGTACTTC. Translation gives CASSSTGQSETQYF.

The V call is TRBV4-1, the J call TRBJ1-1; D unresolved. V lost 1 base and J lost 6, with 12 bases in between. The CDR3 runs 14 residues. Germline V lookup: CDR1 MGHRA, CDR2 YSYEKL. The DNA of the CDR3 is TGCGCCAGCAGCCAAGTGAGGGTTAGCGCTGAAGCTTTCTTT. Protein: CASSQVRVSAEAFF.

The chain uses TRBV5-1 and TRBJ1-1, with D maybe TRBD1 (6 bases). This CDR3 has 15 residues. Deletions cut 0 bases from V and 7 bases from J, with 16 bases between. Germline V CDR1 and CDR2: SGHRS, YFSETQ. CDR3 DNA sequence: TGCGCCAGCAGCTTGGATCGACAGGAAATAGGTGAAGCTTTCTTT. Translating it yields CASSLDRQEIGEAFF.

The chain couples TRBV5-8 to TRBJ2-7; D is tentatively TRBD1 or TRBD2 (5 bases each). The CDR3 runs 15 residues. V lost 4 bases and J 0 bases, leaving 14 bases between the germline ends. The germline V gene encodes CDR1 SGHTS and CDR2 YDEGEE. The CDR3 bases are TGTGCCAGCAGCCTGGGACGGGGAAGCTCCTACGAGCAGTACTTC. This codes for CASSLGRGSSYEQYF.

This chain uses TRBV5-1 with TRBJ1-1; 8 positions agree with TRBD1. With V trimmed by 0 bases and J by 9 bases, 7 bases remained unmatched. CDR1 is SGHRS, CDR2 YFSETQ, per germline. The CDR3 loop spans 14 amino acids. This CDR3 is CASSLAGTGFKAFF. In DNA form, the CDR3 reads TGCGCCAGCAGCTTGGCCGGGACAGGATTTAAAGCTTTCTTT.

The V call is TRBV13, the J call TRBJ1-1, with D perhaps TRBD1 (5 bases). V lost 5 bases, J lost 3 bases, and 13 bases lay in between. Per germline, CDR1 PRHDT and CDR2 FYEKMQ (reference sequence). The CDR3 has 14 amino acids. CDR3 protein: CASSRGGRDTEAFF. In nucleotides, the CDR3 is TGTGCCAGCAGCCGGGGGGGTAGGGACACTGAAGCTTTCTTT.

The V call is TRBV6-5, the J call TRBJ1-5; D not certain. Deletions cut 5 bases from V and 7 bases from J, with 12 bases between. The CDR3 totals 13 residues. CDR1 is MNHEY and CDR2 is SVGAGI in the germline V gene. In nucleotides, the CDR3 is TGTGCCAGCAGTCCGGTCCGCGGACAGCCCCAGCATTTT. Translating gives CASSPVRGQPQHF.

V is TRBV6-5 and J is TRBJ2-7, with 8 bases that match TRBD2. The CDR3 covers 13 residues. Germline loops: CDR1 MNHEY, CDR2 SVGAGI. V shed 5 bases and J 5 bases; nucleotides not matched to a gene: 5. This CDR3 is CASSPGGRHEQYF. The CDR3, as DNA: TGTGCCAGCAGTCCGGGGGGGAGACACGAGCAGTACTTC.

The chain combines TRBV4-1 with TRBJ2-2; D is perhaps TRBD2 (6 bases). V was pared by 0 bases and J by 7 bases, with 9 bases between. The CDR3 runs to 14 residues. Germline V gives CDR1 MGHRA, CDR2 YSYEKL. The CDR3 DNA sequence: TGCGCCAGCAGCCAAGAGCGCGGGGTCGGGGAGCTGTTTTTT. Translated: CASSQERGVGELFF.

This clone turned up a few times. Distinct nucleotide sequences in the sample also encode this CDR3. The J gene is TRBJ2-1, the V gene TRBV29-1; TRBD1 agrees at 7 bases. The CDR3 loop spans 14 amino acids. Unmatched junction bases numbered 6, after V lost 3 bases and J lost 4 bases. Germline CDR1 reads SQVTM; CDR2 reads ANQGSEA. The CDR3 loop reads CSVEGQGVYNEQFF. CDR3 sequence (DNA): TGCAGCGTTGAGGGCCAGGGGGTTTACAATGAGCAGTTCTTC.